The 32 T cell receptor beta chains in this list originate from one sample, sequenced in a study of shared clonotypes between healthy human individuals. TCRdb's table, derived via immunoSEQ multiplex PCR, lists solely in-frame clones and lacks some. This table holds 2 million to 2.5 million clones, 85% to 95% found once. Material for sequencing was naive CD4+ T cells sorted from blood. Indicated subset: CD45RA+ positively selected. These receptor sequences come from a man younger than 35 in good health.

V gene TRBV7-9 combines with J gene TRBJ1-2; weak D call: TRBD1 (5 bases). Germline CDR1 is SEHNR and CDR2 is FQNEAQ (reference sequence). The length of the CDR3 is 16 residues. V was pared by 6 bases and J by 3 bases, with 20 bases between. The CDR3 DNA is TGTGCCAGCAGTTTGGTAGGGGCCCTTGGGGACTATGGCTACACCTTC. Its translation: CASSLVGALGDYGYTF.

This clone was counted once. The chain carries TRBV27 and TRBJ2-5, with D possibly TRBD2 on 6 matching bases. This CDR3 comprises 14 residues. V was trimmed by 4 bases and J by 1 base, leaving 10 bases between them. CDR1 and CDR2 from the germline V gene are MNHEY and SMNVEV (reference sequence). The CDR3 reads CASSSAGIQETQYF. The CDR3 nucleotides are TGTGCCAGCAGTTCCGCGGGGATCCAAGAGACCCAGTACTTC.

The chain combines TRBV19 with TRBJ1-4; no clear D gene. This CDR3 comprises 15 residues. Trimming took off 6 bases at V and 6 bases at J, with 17 bases between the two ends. Germline-derived CDR1 and CDR2 are LNHDA and SQIVND (reference sequence). Here the CDR3 DNA reads TGTGCCAGTAGACGGAAGGGCAGATCGGATGAAAAACTGTTTTTT. It yields the protein CASRRKGRSDEKLFF.

This chain links TRBV10-3 with TRBJ1-1, with 8 bases aligning to TRBD1. Germline V gives CDR1 ENHRY, CDR2 SYGVKD. The CDR3 runs to 17 residues. The V and J ends lost 2 bases and 1 base, in that order; junction bases with no gene match: 9. In DNA form, the CDR3 reads TGTGCCATCAGTGAGATTCGTCCGGACAGGGCGAACACTGAAGCTTTCTTT. Translated, it gives CAISEIRPDRANTEAFF.

This clone showed up just once. The chain uses TRBV11-3 and TRBJ1-6; the D gene is possibly TRBD1 (6 bases). V was trimmed by 1 base and J by 10 bases, leaving 8 bases between them. The CDR3 spans 13 residues. The V gene's germline CDR1 is SGHNT and CDR2 YENEEA. The CDR3 reads CASSLGQDSPLHF. The CDR3 DNA sequence: TGTGCCAGCAGCTTAGGACAGGACTCACCCCTCCACTTT.

V is TRBV30 and J is TRBJ2-3; D gene ambiguous. Germline CDR1 GTSNPN, CDR2 SVGIG (reference sequence). Trimming cost V 2 bases and J 8 bases, with 17 bases left between them. This CDR3 has 14 amino acids. CDR3 loop: CAWSQSVTSSTQYF. DNA of the CDR3: TGTGCCTGGAGTCAAAGCGTCACCTCCAGTACGCAGTATTTT.

The chain recombines TRBV2 with TRBJ2-7; TRBD2 is a possible D gene (6 bases). This CDR3 has 12 residues. V was pared by 5 bases and J by 7 bases, with 12 bases between. In germline, CDR1 is SNHLY, CDR2 FYNNEI. The CDR3 is CASSSTSSEQYF. CDR3 DNA sequence: TGTGCCAGCAGTAGCACTAGCAGTGAGCAGTACTTC.

Written as DNA, the CDR3 is TGCGCCAGCAGCTCGGGGGACGGCAATCAGCCCCAGCATTTT. As protein: CASSSGDGNQPQHF. The chain links TRBV5-1 to TRBJ1-5, with D possibly being TRBD1 (5 bases). Germline V gene lookup returns CDR1 SGHRS and CDR2 YFSETQ. V was clipped by 3 bases and J by 2 bases, with 9 bases between them. The length of the CDR3 is 14 residues.

V usage is TRBV2 and J usage is TRBJ2-5; D may be TRBD2 (6 bases). Trimming removed 6 bases from V and 5 bases from J, with 13 bases in between. Germline V gene lookup returns CDR1 SNHLY and CDR2 FYNNEI. This CDR3 has 13 residues. The CDR3 bases are TGTGCCAGCAGCGGTATCAGCGGGGAGACCCAGTACTTC. As protein: CASSGISGETQYF.

J is TRBJ1-2 and V is TRBV2; possibly TRBD1 for D (5 bases). Trimming took 5 bases from V and 2 from J, leaving 12 bases between them. Germline-derived CDR1 and CDR2 are SNHLY and FYNNEI. The CDR3 sequence is 14 residues long. CDR3 protein: CASSPLTVNYGYTF. The CDR3 coding sequence is TGTGCCAGCAGTCCCCTGACAGTCAACTATGGCTACACCTTC.

CDR3 nucleotides: TGTGCCAGCAGTTCGCCCGGGACAGCTAACACCGGGGAGCTGTTTTTT. This codes for CASSSPGTANTGELFF. The chain combines TRBV25-1 with TRBJ2-2; 7 bases align to TRBD1. The CDR3 is 16 amino acids. After removal of 5 bases from V and 2 bases from J, the junction contained 8 bases not matched to a gene. The germline V gene encodes CDR1 MGHDK and CDR2 SYGVNS.

The chain recombines TRBV27 with TRBJ1-2; TRBD1 is a possible D gene (6 bases). Trimming took off 4 bases at V and 0 bases at J, with 12 bases between the two ends. Germline V CDR1 and CDR2: MNHEY, SMNVEV (reference sequence). CDR3 length: 15 residues. The CDR3 coding sequence is TGTGCCAGCAGTTCGGGTGGGGGCCCTAACTATGGCTACACCTTC. This translates into CASSSGGGPNYGYTF.

The V call is TRBV11-2, the J call TRBJ2-1; D perhaps matches TRBD2 (5 bases). V lost 5 bases and J 0 bases, leaving 8 bases between the germline ends. The CDR3 totals 14 residues. In germline, CDR1 is SGHAT, CDR2 FQNNGV. CDR3 sequence reads: CASSPGDSYNEQFF. CDR3 DNA: TGTGCCAGCAGCCCCGGGGACTCCTACAATGAGCAGTTCTTC.

The gene calls are TRBV6-6 and TRBJ2-1; 7 nucleotides agree with TRBD1. J was trimmed by 1 base and V by 6 bases; bases with no gene match: 6. This CDR3 is 15 amino acids long. Germline CDR1 and CDR2: MNHNY and SVGAGI (reference sequence). CDR3 in DNA: TGTGCCAGCAGCACCGGGACAGTGTCCTACAATGAGCAGTTCTTC. This codes for CASSTGTVSYNEQFF.

The J gene is TRBJ1-4, the V gene TRBV13; 9 bases fit TRBD1. Germline loops: CDR1 PRHDT, CDR2 FYEKMQ (reference sequence). The CDR3 runs 14 residues. V lost 4 bases to trimming and J lost 8 bases; unmatched junction nucleotides: 5. The CDR3 DNA reads as TGTGCCAGCAGCTACGACAGGGGGAGCGAAAAACTGTTTTTT. Translated: CASSYDRGSEKLFF.

The rearrangement joins TRBV5-1 to TRBJ1-5; TRBD1 matches at 11 bases. Trimming at V came to 3 bases and at J to 2 bases, leaving 1 base not matched to a gene. CDR3 size: 15 residues. CDR1 SGHRS and CDR2 YFSETQ come from the germline V gene. CDR3: CASSSGQGGNQPQHF. CDR3 sequence (DNA): TGCGCCAGCAGCTCGGGACAGGGGGGCAATCAGCCCCAGCATTTT.

The V gene is TRBV6-5, the J gene TRBJ1-1; D is ambiguous. Per germline, CDR1 MNHEY and CDR2 SVGAGI. V was clipped by 5 bases and J by 1 base, with 5 bases between them. This CDR3 region has 12 residues. The CDR3 reads CASSAQNTEAFF. In nucleotides, the CDR3 is TGTGCCAGCAGTGCACAGAACACTGAAGCTTTCTTT.

V and J are TRBV13 and TRBJ1-3; D is ambiguous. Germline CDR1 PRHDT, CDR2 FYEKMQ (reference sequence). Trimming stripped 7 bases from V and 2 bases from J, with 9 bases between. The CDR3 is 13 amino acids. CDR3 sequence: CASNQSPGNTIYF. The DNA for the CDR3 is TGTGCCAGCAACCAGTCCCCTGGAAACACCATATATTTT.

The V call is TRBV2, the J call TRBJ1-6; D is undetermined. CDR1 is SNHLY and CDR2 is FYNNEI in the germline V gene. This CDR3 has 11 amino acids. V dropped 6 bases and J dropped 15 bases, with 12 bases sitting between them. The CDR3 loop reads CASRVLGNLHF. The CDR3 DNA sequence: TGTGCCAGCAGGGTACTTGGCAACCTCCACTTT.

The chain has TRBV12-5 and TRBJ2-7, with TRBD1 identical over 10 bases. V shed 6 bases, J shed 2 bases, and the junction held 13 bases outside the gene matches. The V gene's germline CDR1 is LGHNT and CDR2 FRNRAP. The CDR3 is made up of 17 amino acids. As DNA, the CDR3 is TGTGCTAGTGGCCAGAATGCCGGGACAGGGGACCCCTACGAGCAGTACTTC. Amino acids: CASGQNAGTGDPYEQYF.

The chain uses TRBV19 and TRBJ2-2, with 8 nucleotides matching TRBD1. Germline assignment: CDR1 LNHDA and CDR2 SQIVND (reference sequence). V lost 5 bases to trimming and J lost 7 bases; unmatched junction nucleotides: 9. The CDR3 is 15 residues long. This CDR3 reads CASSHGQGAGGELFF. CDR3 nucleotide sequence: TGTGCCAGTAGTCACGGACAGGGAGCGGGCGGGGAGCTGTTTTTT.

V and J are TRBV5-4 and TRBJ2-7, with TRBD2 identical over 7 bases. This CDR3 is 13 amino acids long. V trimming: 4 bases; J trimming: 2 bases; junction bases outside the gene matches: 3. Germline V lookup: CDR1 SGHNT, CDR2 YYREEE (reference sequence). The CDR3 loop is CASSREVPYEQYF. In nucleotides, the CDR3 is TGTGCCAGCAGCCGGGAGGTTCCCTACGAGCAGTACTTC.

As to this clone: The same CDR3 can be traced to other DNA sequences in this sample. V and J are TRBV18 and TRBJ2-7; 7 bases are shared with TRBD1. Germline values: CDR1 KGHSH, CDR2 LQKENI. CDR3 length equals 14 residues. The V gene end was trimmed by 3 bases and the J gene end by 4 bases; junction bases not matched to a gene: 6. The CDR3 region has the DNA TGTGCCAGCTCACCTGGACAGGATAGTTACGAGCAGTACTTC. Encoded protein: CASSPGQDSYEQYF.

The chain has TRBV5-1 and TRBJ2-7; TRBD2 might be the D (6 bases). CDR3 size: 14 residues. The germline V gene has CDR1 SGHRS and CDR2 YFSETQ. V was trimmed by 0 bases and J by 6 bases, leaving 13 bases between them. This CDR3 reads CASSLEGLGLEQYF. The CDR3 DNA reads as TGCGCCAGCAGCTTGGAGGGACTGGGTCTCGAGCAGTACTTC.

The J gene is TRBJ2-5, the V gene TRBV27; no definite D call. This CDR3 is 15 amino acids long. In germline, CDR1 is MNHEY, CDR2 SMNVEV (reference sequence). V lost 1 base, J lost 4 bases, and 13 bases lay in between. DNA for the CDR3: TGTGCCAGCAGTTTATACCGAGACCCCCCAGAGACCCAGTACTTC. This codes for CASSLYRDPPETQYF.

The chain links TRBV27 to TRBJ2-7; 9 nucleotides align to TRBD2. Trimming at V came to 4 bases and at J to 5 bases, leaving 6 bases not matched to a gene. The CDR3 covers 14 residues. Germline V gene sequence: CDR1 MNHEY, CDR2 SMNVEV (reference sequence). The CDR3 region is CASSSLAGVDEQYF. The CDR3, as DNA: TGTGCCAGCAGTTCTTTAGCGGGAGTCGACGAGCAGTACTTC.

The chain has TRBV6-5 and TRBJ1-2; 8 bases agree with TRBD1. The V segment lost 2 bases and the J segment 9 bases; nucleotides outside the gene matches: 11. The germline V gene has CDR1 MNHEY and CDR2 SVGAGI. The CDR3 consists of 15 residues. The CDR3 protein is CASSYTQGAKKRYTF. As DNA, the CDR3 is TGTGCCAGCAGTTACACGCAGGGGGCGAAGAAGCGCTACACCTTC.

The rearrangement links TRBV9 to TRBJ2-3, with 7 bases lining up with TRBD2. CDR3 length: 16 amino acids. The junction had 7 bases not matched to a gene; V was cut back by 1 base and J by 2 bases. Germline V gene lookup returns CDR1 SGDLS and CDR2 YYNGEE. CDR3 amino acids: CASSVFGGGNTDTQYF. The DNA for the CDR3 is TGTGCCAGCAGCGTATTTGGCGGGGGTAACACAGATACGCAGTATTTT.

This rearrangement joins TRBV19 to TRBJ2-7, with a tentative D call TRBD1 (5 bases). The V gene's germline CDR1 is LNHDA and CDR2 SQIVND (reference sequence). Trimming stripped 4 bases from V and 1 base from J, with 14 bases between. The CDR3 consists of 15 residues. CDR3 in DNA: TGTGCCAGTAGTAAGGGTCAGGGAAAATCCTACGAGCAGTACTTC. Protein: CASSKGQGKSYEQYF.

Only one count was recorded for this clone. The genes are TRBV2 and TRBJ2-4; 8 positions match TRBD1. Germline assignment: CDR1 SNHLY and CDR2 FYNNEI. V trimming: 3 bases; J trimming: 1 base; junction bases outside the gene matches: 2. This CDR3 has 15 amino acids. As DNA, the CDR3 is TGTGCCAGCAGTGAGTGGGACAGGGCCAAAAACATTCAGTACTTC. Translating gives CASSEWDRAKNIQYF.

The rearrangement uses TRBV30 and TRBJ2-7, with D possibly being TRBD1 (7 bases). V gave up 5 bases and J gave up 0 bases, with 20 bases separating them. CDR3 length equals 16 residues. CDR1 is GTSNPN and CDR2 is SVGIG in the germline V gene (reference sequence). CDR3 sequence (DNA): TGTGCCTGGGGGGAGGAACAGGGGCCGTTCTCCTACGAGCAGTACTTC. Encoded protein: CAWGEEQGPFSYEQYF.

This CDR3 reads CASSYSRSSYEQYF. The CDR3 nucleotides read TGTGCCAGCAGTTACTCGCGGAGCTCCTACGAGCAGTACTTC. The chain recombines TRBV6-6 with TRBJ2-7; D not certain. The V end was cut by 0 bases, the J end by 0 bases, with 6 bases between. The length of the CDR3 is 14 residues. CDR1 MNHNY and CDR2 SVGAGI come from the germline V gene (reference sequence).